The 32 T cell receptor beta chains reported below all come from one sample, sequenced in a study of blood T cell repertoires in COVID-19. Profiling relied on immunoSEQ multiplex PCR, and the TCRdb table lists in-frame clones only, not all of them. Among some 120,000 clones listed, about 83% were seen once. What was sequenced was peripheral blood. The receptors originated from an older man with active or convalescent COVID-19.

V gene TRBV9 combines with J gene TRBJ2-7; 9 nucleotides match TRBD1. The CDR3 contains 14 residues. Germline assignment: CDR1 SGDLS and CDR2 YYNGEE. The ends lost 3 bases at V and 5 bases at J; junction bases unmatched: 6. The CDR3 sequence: CASSARDRANEQYF. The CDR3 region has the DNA TGTGCCAGCAGCGCCCGGGACAGGGCCAACGAGCAGTACTTC.

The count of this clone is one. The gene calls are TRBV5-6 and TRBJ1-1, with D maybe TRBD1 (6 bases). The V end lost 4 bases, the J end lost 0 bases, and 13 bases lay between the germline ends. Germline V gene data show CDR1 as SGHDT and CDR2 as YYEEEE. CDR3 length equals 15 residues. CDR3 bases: TGTGCCAGCAGCCGGGGGGCAAAAATGAACACTGAAGCTTTCTTT. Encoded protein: CASSRGAKMNTEAFF.

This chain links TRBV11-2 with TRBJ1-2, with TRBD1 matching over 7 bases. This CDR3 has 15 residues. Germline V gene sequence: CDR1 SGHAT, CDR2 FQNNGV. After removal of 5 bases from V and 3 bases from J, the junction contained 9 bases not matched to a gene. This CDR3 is CASSPRTGDYYGYTF. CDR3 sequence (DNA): TGTGCCAGCAGCCCCCGGACAGGCGACTACTATGGCTACACCTTC.

CDR3 protein: CASSLEGRTYEQYF. CDR3 DNA: TGTGCCAGCAGCTTGGAGGGGAGGACCTACGAGCAGTACTTC. The genes are TRBV5-4 and TRBJ2-7; D possibly corresponds to TRBD2 (6 bases). The CDR3 extends over 14 amino acids. Trimming removed 0 bases from V and 2 bases from J, with 9 bases in between. Germline V gives CDR1 SGHNT, CDR2 YYREEE (reference sequence).

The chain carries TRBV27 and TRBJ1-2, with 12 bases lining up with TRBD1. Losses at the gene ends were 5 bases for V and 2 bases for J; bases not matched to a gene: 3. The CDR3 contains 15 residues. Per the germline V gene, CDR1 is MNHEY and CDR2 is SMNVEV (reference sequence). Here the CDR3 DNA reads TGTGCCAGCAGTAGGGGACAGGGGGCAAACTATGGCTACACCTTC. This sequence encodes CASSRGQGANYGYTF.

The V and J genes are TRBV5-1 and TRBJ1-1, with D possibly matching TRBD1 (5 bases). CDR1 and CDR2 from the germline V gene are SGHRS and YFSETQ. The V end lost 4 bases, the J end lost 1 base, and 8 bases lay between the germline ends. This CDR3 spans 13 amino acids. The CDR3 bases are TGCGCCAGCAGCGCGGGGACGAACACTGAAGCTTTCTTT. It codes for CASSAGTNTEAFF.

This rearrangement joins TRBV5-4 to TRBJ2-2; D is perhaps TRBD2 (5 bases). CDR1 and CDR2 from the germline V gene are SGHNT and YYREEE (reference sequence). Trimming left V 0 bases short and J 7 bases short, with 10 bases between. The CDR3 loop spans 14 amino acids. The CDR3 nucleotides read TGTGCCAGCAGCTTGGTCGCGGGCGGCGGGGAGCTGTTTTTT. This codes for CASSLVAGGGELFF.

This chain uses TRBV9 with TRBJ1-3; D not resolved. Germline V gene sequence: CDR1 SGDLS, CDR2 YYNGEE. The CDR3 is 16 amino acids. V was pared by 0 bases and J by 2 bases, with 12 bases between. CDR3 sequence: CASSVASLPPGNTIYF. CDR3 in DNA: TGTGCCAGCAGCGTAGCGAGCCTCCCCCCTGGAAACACCATATATTTT. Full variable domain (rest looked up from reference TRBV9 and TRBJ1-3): DSGVTQTPKHLITATGQRVTLRCSPRSGDLSVYWYQQSLDQGLQFLIQYYNGEERAKGNILERFSAQQFPDLHSELNLSSLELGDSALYFCASSVASLPPGNTIYFGEGSWLTVV.

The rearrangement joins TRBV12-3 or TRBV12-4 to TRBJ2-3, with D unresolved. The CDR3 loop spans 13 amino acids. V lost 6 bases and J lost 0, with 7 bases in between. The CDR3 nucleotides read TGTGCCAGCAGAAAAACTAGCACAGATACGCAGTATTTT. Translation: CASRKTSTDTQYF.

CDR3 DNA: TGTGCCAGCAGCTCGCGGGGGAGCTCCTACAATGAGCAGTTCTTC. Translation: CASSSRGSSYNEQFF. The chain recombines TRBV7-2 with TRBJ2-1, with 7 bases aligning to TRBD2. The CDR3 covers 15 residues. V shed 4 bases and J 0 bases; nucleotides not matched to a gene: 3. In germline, CDR1 is SGHTA, CDR2 FQGNSA.

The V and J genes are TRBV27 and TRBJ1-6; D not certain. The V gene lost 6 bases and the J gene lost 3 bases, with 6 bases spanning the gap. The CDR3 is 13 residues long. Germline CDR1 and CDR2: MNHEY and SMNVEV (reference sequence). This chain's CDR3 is CASSPGYNSPLHF. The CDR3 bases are TGTGCCAGCAGCCCGGGCTATAATTCACCCCTCCACTTT.

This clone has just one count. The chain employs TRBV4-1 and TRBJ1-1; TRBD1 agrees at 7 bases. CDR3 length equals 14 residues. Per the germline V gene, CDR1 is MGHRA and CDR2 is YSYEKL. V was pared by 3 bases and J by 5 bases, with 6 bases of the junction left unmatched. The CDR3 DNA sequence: TGCGCCAGCAGCCAGTCAGGGGGTAAGACTGAAGCTTTCTTT. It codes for CASSQSGGKTEAFF.

CDR3 protein: CASSLDRQQGYGYTF. CDR3 DNA sequence: TGTGCCAGCAGTTTGGACAGGCAACAGGGCTATGGCTACACCTTC. The gene calls are TRBV27 and TRBJ1-2; TRBD1 agrees at 7 bases. V shed 3 bases and J 4 bases; nucleotides not matched to a gene: 8. This CDR3 contains 15 residues. CDR1 and CDR2 (germline): MNHEY, SMNVEV (reference sequence).

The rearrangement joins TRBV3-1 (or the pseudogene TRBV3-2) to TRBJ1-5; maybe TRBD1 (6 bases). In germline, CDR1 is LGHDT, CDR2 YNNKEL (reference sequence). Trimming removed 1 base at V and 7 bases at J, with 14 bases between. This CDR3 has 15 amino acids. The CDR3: CASSQGGQSRQPQHF. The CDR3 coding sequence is TGTGCCAGCAGCCAAGGAGGACAGAGTAGGCAGCCCCAGCATTTT.

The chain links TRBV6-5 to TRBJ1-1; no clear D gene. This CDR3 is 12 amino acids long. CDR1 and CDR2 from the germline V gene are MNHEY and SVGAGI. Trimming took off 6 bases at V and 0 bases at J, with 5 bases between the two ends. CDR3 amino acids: CASRSVNTEAFF. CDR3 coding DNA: TGTGCCAGCAGGTCAGTGAACACTGAAGCTTTCTTT.

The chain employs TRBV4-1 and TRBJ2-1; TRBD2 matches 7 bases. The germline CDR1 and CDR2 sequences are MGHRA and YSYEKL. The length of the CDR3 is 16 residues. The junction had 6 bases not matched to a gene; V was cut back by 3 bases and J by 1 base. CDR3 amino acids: CASSQRDYLSYNEQFF. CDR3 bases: TGCGCCAGCAGCCAGAGGGACTACCTATCCTACAATGAGCAGTTCTTC.

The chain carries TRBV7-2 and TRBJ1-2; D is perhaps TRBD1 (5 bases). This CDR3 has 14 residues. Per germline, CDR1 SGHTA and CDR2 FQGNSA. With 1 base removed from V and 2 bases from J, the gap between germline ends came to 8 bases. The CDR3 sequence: CASSLGYRNYGYTF. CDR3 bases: TGTGCCAGCAGCTTAGGTTACAGGAACTATGGCTACACCTTC.

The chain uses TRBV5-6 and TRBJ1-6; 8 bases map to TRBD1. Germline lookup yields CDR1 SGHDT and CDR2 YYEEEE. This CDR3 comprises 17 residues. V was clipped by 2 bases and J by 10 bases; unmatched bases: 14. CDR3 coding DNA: TGTGCCAGCAGCTTCCCTACCCAGGGGGCGGGATGGTCACCCCTCCACTTT. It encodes CASSFPTQGAGWSPLHF. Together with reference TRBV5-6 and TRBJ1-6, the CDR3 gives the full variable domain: DAGVTQSPTHLIKTRGQQVTLRCSPKSGHDTVSWYQQALGQGPQFIFQYYEEEERQRGNFPDRFSGHQFPNYSSELNVNALLLGDSALYLCASSFPTQGAGWSPLHFGNGTRLTVT.

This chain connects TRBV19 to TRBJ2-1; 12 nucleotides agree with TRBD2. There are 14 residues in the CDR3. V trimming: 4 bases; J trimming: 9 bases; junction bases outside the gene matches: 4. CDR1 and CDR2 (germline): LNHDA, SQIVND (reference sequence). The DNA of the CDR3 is TGTGCCAGTAGTACTAGCGGGGGGGCCCTTGAGCAGTTCTTC. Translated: CASSTSGGALEQFF.

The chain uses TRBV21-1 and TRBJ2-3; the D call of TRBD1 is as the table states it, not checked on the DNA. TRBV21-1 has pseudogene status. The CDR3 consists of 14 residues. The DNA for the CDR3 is TGTGCCAGCAGCCAAGGACAGGGGCGGGATACGCAGTATTTT. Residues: CASSQGQGRDTQYF.

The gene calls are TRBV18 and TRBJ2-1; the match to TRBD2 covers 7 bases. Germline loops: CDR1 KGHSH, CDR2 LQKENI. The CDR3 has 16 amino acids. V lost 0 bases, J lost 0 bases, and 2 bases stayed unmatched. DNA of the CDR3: TGTGCCAGCTCACCACCACGCGGGGGCTCCTACAATGAGCAGTTCTTC. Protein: CASSPPRGGSYNEQFF.

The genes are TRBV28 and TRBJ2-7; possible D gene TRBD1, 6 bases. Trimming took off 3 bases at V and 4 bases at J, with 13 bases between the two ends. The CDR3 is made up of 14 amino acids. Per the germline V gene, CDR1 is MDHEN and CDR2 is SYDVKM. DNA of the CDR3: TGTGCCAGCAGTTTCCCCGGACAGAGTTACGAGCAGTACTTC. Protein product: CASSFPGQSYEQYF.

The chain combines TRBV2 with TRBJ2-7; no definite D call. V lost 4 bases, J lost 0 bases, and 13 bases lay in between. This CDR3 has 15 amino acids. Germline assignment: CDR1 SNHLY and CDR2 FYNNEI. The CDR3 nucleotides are TGTGCCAGCAGTGGCACGGGTCGGAGCTCCTACGAGCAGTACTTC. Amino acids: CASSGTGRSSYEQYF. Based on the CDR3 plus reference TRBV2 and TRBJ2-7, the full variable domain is EPEVTQTPSHQVTQMGQEVILRCVPISNHLYFYWYRQILGQKVEFLVSFYNNEISEKSEIFDDQFSVERPDGSNFTLKIRSTKLEDSAMYFCASSGTGRSSYEQYFGPGTRLTVT.

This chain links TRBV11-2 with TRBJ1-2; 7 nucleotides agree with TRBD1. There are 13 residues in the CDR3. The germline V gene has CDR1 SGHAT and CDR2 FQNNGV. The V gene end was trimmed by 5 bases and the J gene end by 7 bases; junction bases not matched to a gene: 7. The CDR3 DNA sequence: TGTGCCAGCAGCGAACAGGGGCCTCGTGGCTACACCTTC. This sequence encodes CASSEQGPRGYTF.

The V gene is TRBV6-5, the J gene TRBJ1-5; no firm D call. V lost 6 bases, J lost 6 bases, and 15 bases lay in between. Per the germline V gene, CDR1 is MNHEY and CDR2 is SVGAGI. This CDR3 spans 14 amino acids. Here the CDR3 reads CASRAGREAQPQHF. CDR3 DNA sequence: TGTGCCAGCAGGGCCGGAAGGGAGGCTCAGCCCCAGCATTTT.

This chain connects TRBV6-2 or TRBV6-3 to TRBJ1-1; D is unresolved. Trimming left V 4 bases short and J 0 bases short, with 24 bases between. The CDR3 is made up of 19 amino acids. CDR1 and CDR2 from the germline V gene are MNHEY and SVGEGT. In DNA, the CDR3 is TGTGCCAGCAGTTCTCCCTTGCAGGCCCGACCTTCTATGAACACTGAAGCTTTCTTT. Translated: CASSSPLQARPSMNTEAFF.

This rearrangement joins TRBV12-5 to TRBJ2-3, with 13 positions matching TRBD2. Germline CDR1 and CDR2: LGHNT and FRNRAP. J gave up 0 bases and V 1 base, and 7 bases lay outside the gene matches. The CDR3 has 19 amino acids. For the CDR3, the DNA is TGTGCTAGTGGTTTGGACCGACTAGCGGGGGGTTACAGCACAGATACGCAGTATTTT. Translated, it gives CASGLDRLAGGYSTDTQYF.

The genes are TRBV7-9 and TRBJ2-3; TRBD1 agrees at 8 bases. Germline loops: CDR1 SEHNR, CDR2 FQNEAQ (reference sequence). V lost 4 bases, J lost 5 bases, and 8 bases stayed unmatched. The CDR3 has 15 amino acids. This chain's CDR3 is CASSSRTGPIDTQYF. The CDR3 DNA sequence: TGTGCCAGCAGCTCAAGGACAGGGCCCATAGATACGCAGTATTTT.

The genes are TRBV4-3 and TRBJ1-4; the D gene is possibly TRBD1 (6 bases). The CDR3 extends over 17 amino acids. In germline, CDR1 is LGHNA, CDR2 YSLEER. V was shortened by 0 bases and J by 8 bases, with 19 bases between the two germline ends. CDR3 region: CASSQDWGGTGKEKLFF. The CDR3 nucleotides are TGCGCCAGCAGCCAAGACTGGGGCGGTACAGGGAAAGAAAAACTGTTTTTT.

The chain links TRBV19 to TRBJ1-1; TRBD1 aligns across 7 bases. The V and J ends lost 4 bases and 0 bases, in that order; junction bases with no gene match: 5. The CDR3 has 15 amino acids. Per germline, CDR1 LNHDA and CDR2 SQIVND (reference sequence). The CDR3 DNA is TGTGCCAGTAGTAGCCGGGACAGACTGAACACTGAAGCTTTCTTT. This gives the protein CASSSRDRLNTEAFF.

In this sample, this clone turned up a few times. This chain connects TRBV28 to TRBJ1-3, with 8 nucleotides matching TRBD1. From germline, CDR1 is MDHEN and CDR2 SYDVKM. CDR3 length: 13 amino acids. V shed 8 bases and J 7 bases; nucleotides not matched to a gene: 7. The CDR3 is CASSQGVDNTIYF. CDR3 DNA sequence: TGTGCCAGCTCACAGGGGGTAGATAACACCATATATTTT.

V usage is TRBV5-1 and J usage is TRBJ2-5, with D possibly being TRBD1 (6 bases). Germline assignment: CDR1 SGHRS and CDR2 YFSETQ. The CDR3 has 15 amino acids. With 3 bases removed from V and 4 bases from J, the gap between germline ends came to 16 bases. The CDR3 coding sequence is TGCGCCAGCAGCTCCGGGACATCCGGAGGAGAGACCCAGTACTTC. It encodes CASSSGTSGGETQYF. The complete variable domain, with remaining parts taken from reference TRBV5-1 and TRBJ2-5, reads KAGVTQTPRYLIKTRGQQVTLSCSPISGHRSVSWYQQTPGQGLQFLFEYFSETQRNKGNFPGRFSGRQFSNSRSEMNVSTLELGDSALYLCASSSGTSGGETQYFGPGTRLLVL.